This record covers a single TCR beta chain. Its specificity is not known. Nashville, Tennessee was home to all donors, each a Caucasian adult. CDR1 and CDR2 (germline): MNHEY, SMNVEV (reference sequence). The CDR3 covers 13 residues. Deletions cut 4 bases from V and 8 bases from J, with 14 bases between. These data are taken from a study of shared clonotypes between healthy human individuals. Study-wide results and limits: Generation probabilities of non-shared clonotypes were lower (relative to those shared by all four donors).

Genomic DNA per cell subset filled all wells of several immunoSEQ plates. Profiling relied on immunoSEQ multiplex PCR, and the TCRdb table lists in-frame clones only, not all of them. The sample records over a million clones, 75% to 85% being singletons. The sequencing sample was made of memory CD4+ T cells from PBMCs. The subset denotes: CD45RA-negative fraction. This clonotype was sampled from a man younger than 30 in good health. Some clones in this sample may be carry-over from other donors' samples. This chain links TRBV27 with TRBJ1-2, with TRBD1 as a possible D gene (6 bases). In DNA form, the CDR3 reads TGTGCCAGCAGTTCTCAGGGGTACCTGGGCTACACCTTC. Protein product: CASSSQGYLGYTF.